A single sample gave rise to the 26 T cell receptor beta chains below, sequenced in a study of PD-1 blockade in classical Hodgkin lymphoma. Sequencing used immunoSEQ multiplex PCR; TCRdb keeps in-frame clones, though not all of them. This sample yields about 86,000 clones, of which approximately 92% are seen a single time; 9.5% to 12% belongs to the top ten. Each patient experienced a relapse that followed autologous stem cell transplantation, and brentuximab vedotin exposure varied. The sample consisted of peripheral blood mononuclear cells (PBMCs), taken before the second cycle of nivolumab. Source of these receptors: a human donor with classical Hodgkin lymphoma.

This chain links TRBV6-5 with TRBJ2-3; weak D call: TRBD2 (6 bases). V was trimmed by 0 bases and J by 4 bases, leaving 11 bases between them. This CDR3 has 15 amino acids. Germline loops: CDR1 MNHEY, CDR2 SVGAGI. CDR3 bases: TGTGCCAGCAGTTACTCGGGACTGAACTCAGATACGCAGTATTTT. It translates to CASSYSGLNSDTQYF.

The V call is TRBV5-1, the J call TRBJ2-3, with TRBD1 identical over 8 bases. The CDR3 loop spans 15 amino acids. Per the germline V gene, CDR1 is SGHRS and CDR2 is YFSETQ. The ends lost 7 bases at V and 2 bases at J; junction bases unmatched: 9. The CDR3 sequence: CASSLTGVNTDTQYF. The CDR3 nucleotides are TGCGCCAGCTCCTTGACAGGGGTAAACACAGATACGCAGTATTTT.

This clone was seen more than once but under ten times. The chain uses TRBV19 and TRBJ1-5; TRBD1 matches at 9 bases. J gave up 6 bases and V 4 bases, and 7 bases lay outside the gene matches. The CDR3 spans 15 residues. Germline V gene lookup returns CDR1 LNHDA and CDR2 SQIVND (reference sequence). The CDR3 DNA reads TGTGCCAGTAGTAGGGACAGGGCGGGAACTCAGCCCCAGCATTTT. As protein: CASSRDRAGTQPQHF.

The chain joins TRBV7-2 to TRBJ2-1; possibly TRBD1 or TRBD2 for D (6 bases each). The germline CDR1 and CDR2 sequences are SGHTA and FQGNSA. The CDR3 has 16 residues. V was cut by 3 bases and J by 2 bases, with 14 bases left in between. The CDR3 DNA reads TGTGCCAGCAGCTTCCTACGGGGGCAACCCTACAATGAGCAGTTCTTC. It codes for CASSFLRGQPYNEQFF.

This chain links TRBV6-1 with TRBJ1-2; D uncertain. This CDR3 is 14 amino acids long. In germline, CDR1 is MNHNS, CDR2 SASEGT. Trimming took 3 bases from V and 2 from J, leaving 10 bases between them. The CDR3 here is CASSDWYRNYGYTF. Here the CDR3 DNA reads TGTGCCAGCAGTGATTGGTATAGGAACTATGGCTACACCTTC.

This rearrangement joins TRBV2 to TRBJ2-5; 8 nucleotides agree with TRBD1. The CDR3 is 15 amino acids. Per germline, CDR1 SNHLY and CDR2 FYNNEI. The junction had 11 bases not matched to a gene; V was cut back by 6 bases and J by 5 bases. In DNA form, the CDR3 reads TGTGCCAGCAGCGTCGGACAGGGAATTTGGGAGACCCAGTACTTC. This gives the protein CASSVGQGIWETQYF.

This chain joins TRBV27 and TRBJ1-5; no definite D call. CDR1 and CDR2 (germline): MNHEY, SMNVEV (reference sequence). V lost 0 bases to trimming and J lost 6 bases, with 15 bases between them. The length of the CDR3 is 16 residues. CDR3 nucleotide sequence: TGTGCCAGCAGTTTATCCCCGCCTTTTGCCGGTCAGCCCCAGCATTTT. This sequence encodes CASSLSPPFAGQPQHF.

V usage is TRBV2 and J usage is TRBJ2-5; possibly TRBD2 for D (7 bases). V was shortened by 6 bases and J by 4 bases, with 15 bases between the two germline ends. Germline assignment: CDR1 SNHLY and CDR2 FYNNEI. The CDR3 length is 14 residues. CDR3 nucleotide sequence: TGTGCCAGCAGGCTATACAGGGAGGGAGAGACCCAGTACTTC. This codes for CASRLYREGETQYF. Together with reference TRBV2 and TRBJ2-5, the CDR3 gives the full variable domain: EPEVTQTPSHQVTQMGQEVILRCVPISNHLYFYWYRQILGQKVEFLVSFYNNEISEKSEIFDDQFSVERPDGSNFTLKIRSTKLEDSAMYFCASRLYREGETQYFGPGTRLLVL.

This rearrangement joins TRBV2 to TRBJ2-7; maybe TRBD1 (5 bases). The CDR3 totals 13 residues. V was cut by 10 bases and J by 6 bases, with 19 bases left in between. The germline V gene has CDR1 SNHLY and CDR2 FYNNEI. The CDR3 is CATWGPQDPEQYF. The CDR3 DNA reads TGTGCCACCTGGGGCCCCCAGGATCCCGAGCAGTACTTC.

In regard to this clone: Compared with germline, one end of the junction differs, possibly owing to a read error. The chain couples TRBV7-7 to TRBJ2-5, with a tentative D call TRBD2 (5 bases). This CDR3 contains 13 residues. Germline loops: CDR1 SSHAT, CDR2 FNYEAQ (reference sequence). CDR3 nucleotide sequence: TGTGCTAGCAGCTTGGGAGTAACGGAGACCCAGTACTTC. It encodes CASSLGVTETQYF.

The genes are TRBV25-1 and TRBJ2-5; D call uncertain. V was cut by 3 bases and J by 1 base, with 9 bases left in between. CDR3 length: 14 residues. The germline V gene has CDR1 MGHDK and CDR2 SYGVNS. In DNA, the CDR3 is TGTGCCAGCAGTGACCCGGTGGGCCAAGAGACCCAGTACTTC. Its protein product is CASSDPVGQETQYF.

The V gene is TRBV14, the J gene TRBJ2-2, with D maybe TRBD2 (5 bases). V was pared by 3 bases and J by 0 bases, with 14 bases between. CDR3 length: 17 residues. Germline V gives CDR1 SGHDN, CDR2 FVKESK. The CDR3 DNA reads TGTGCCAGCAGCCATATCCGTGAGGGAACGAACACCGGGGAGCTGTTTTTT. Translation gives CASSHIREGTNTGELFF.

The CDR3 DNA is TGTGCCATCAGTGAGGGAGGGATCACAGATACGCAGTATTTT. Its protein is CAISEGGITDTQYF. The gene calls are TRBV10-3 and TRBJ2-3, with a weak D call TRBD2 (6 bases). Germline-derived CDR1 and CDR2 are ENHRY and SYGVKD. The CDR3 loop spans 14 amino acids. The germline V and J ends were trimmed by 2 bases and 2 bases, with 8 bases remaining between them.

The chain employs TRBV28 and TRBJ1-6; D not resolved. The CDR3 length is 15 residues. V dropped 3 bases and J dropped 2 bases, with 8 bases sitting between them. Germline V gene lookup returns CDR1 MDHEN and CDR2 SYDVKM. DNA of the CDR3: TGTGCCAGCAGTTTCTCAGAAGCCTATAATTCACCCCTCCACTTT. This encodes CASSFSEAYNSPLHF.

This clone was seen once. The CDR3 DNA sequence: TGTGCCATCAGTGGGACAGGGTTTGACGAGCAGTACTTC. It codes for CAISGTGFDEQYF. The chain joins TRBV10-3 to TRBJ2-7, with 8 bases that match TRBD1. Trimming removed 4 bases from V and 5 bases from J; junction bases left unmatched: 4. Germline V CDR1 and CDR2: ENHRY, SYGVKD. The CDR3 extends over 13 amino acids.

The rearrangement uses TRBV4-1 and TRBJ1-5; D not resolved. V dropped 2 bases and J dropped 6 bases, with 8 bases sitting between them. CDR3 length: 13 amino acids. In germline, CDR1 is MGHRA, CDR2 YSYEKL. CDR3 bases: TGCGCCAGCAGCCAAACCGGAAGTCAGCCCCAGCATTTT. Its translation: CASSQTGSQPQHF.

This clone appeared a few times. This chain connects TRBV27 to TRBJ1-6; no clear D gene. The germline CDR1 and CDR2 sequences are MNHEY and SMNVEV (reference sequence). The V end lost 6 bases, the J end lost 2 bases, and 8 bases lay between the germline ends. The CDR3 length is 14 residues. DNA of the CDR3: TGTGCCAGCAGCCCCGCCACCTATAATTCACCCCTCCACTTT. It translates to CASSPATYNSPLHF.

This clone has only one observation. V gene TRBV10-3 combines with J gene TRBJ2-7; D unresolved. The ends were cut back, 5 bases at V and 4 bases at J, with 15 bases in the middle. Germline V lookup: CDR1 ENHRY, CDR2 SYGVKD. This CDR3 has 14 amino acids. The CDR3 DNA reads as TGTGCCATCAGTCACCACACTTCCCCGTACGAGCAGTACTTC. This gives the protein CAISHHTSPYEQYF.

V is TRBV11-2 and J is TRBJ1-1; D is possibly TRBD1 (5 bases). Per the germline V gene, CDR1 is SGHAT and CDR2 is FQNNGV. The CDR3 length is 14 residues. With 1 base removed from V and 4 bases from J, the gap between germline ends came to 10 bases. Here the CDR3 DNA reads TGTGCCAGCAGCTTAGCAGGGTGGGGCACTGAAGCTTTCTTT. Translated, it gives CASSLAGWGTEAFF.

The rearrangement joins TRBV11-2 to TRBJ1-3, with unresolved D. Germline V CDR1 and CDR2: SGHAT, FQNNGV. V dropped 0 bases and J dropped 0 bases, with 12 bases sitting between them. The CDR3 sequence is 17 residues long. CDR3 amino acids: CASSLDLIRISGNTIYF. For the CDR3, the DNA is TGTGCCAGCAGCTTAGATCTTATCAGGATCTCTGGAAACACCATATATTTT. Full variable domain (missing parts from reference TRBV11-2 and TRBJ1-3): EAGVAQSPRYKIIEKRQSVAFWCNPISGHATLYWYQQILGQGPKLLIQFQNNGVVDDSQLPKDRFSAERLKGVDSTLKIQPAKLEDSAVYLCASSLDLIRISGNTIYFGEGSWLTVV.

The chain recombines TRBV10-3 with TRBJ2-7; the D is unclear. CDR1 and CDR2 from the germline V gene are ENHRY and SYGVKD. V was pared by 6 bases and J by 0 bases, with 9 bases between. This CDR3 region has 13 residues. The CDR3 DNA is TGTGCCATCAGGACGGGTAACTCCTACGAGCAGTACTTC. It encodes CAIRTGNSYEQYF.

The rearrangement links TRBV30 to TRBJ2-7; D remains ambiguous. The CDR3 extends over 12 amino acids. V gave up 2 bases and J gave up 3 bases, with 8 bases separating them. Germline CDR1 is GTSNPN and CDR2 is SVGIG (reference sequence). The CDR3 DNA reads as TGTGCCTGGAGTAGGCTCCACTACGAGCAGTACTTC. It encodes CAWSRLHYEQYF.

In this sample, this clone turned up a few times. The chain has TRBV19 and TRBJ1-5, with 7 bases identical to TRBD1. V shed 8 bases, J shed 3 bases, and the junction held 10 bases outside the gene matches. CDR3 length equals 15 residues. The germline V gene encodes CDR1 LNHDA and CDR2 SQIVND (reference sequence). CDR3 region: CASSRQGGLNQPQHF. For the CDR3, the DNA is TGTGCCAGTTCCCGACAGGGAGGTCTCAATCAGCCCCAGCATTTT.

This sequence joins TRBV6-1 and TRBJ1-4, with D unclear. V was clipped by 3 bases and J by 7 bases, with 12 bases between them. The CDR3 is 14 amino acids. The germline V gene has CDR1 MNHNS and CDR2 SASEGT. CDR3: CASSDTREGEKLFF. CDR3 sequence (DNA): TGTGCCAGCAGTGATACAAGGGAAGGTGAAAAACTGTTTTTT.

The genes are TRBV9 and TRBJ2-3, with unresolved D. The germline V gene has CDR1 SGDLS and CDR2 YYNGEE. V was clipped by 1 base and J by 6 bases, with 9 bases between them. This CDR3 has 13 residues. The CDR3 loop is CASSVISEDTQYF. The CDR3 nucleotides are TGTGCCAGCAGCGTAATTTCCGAGGATACGCAGTATTTT.

The chain recombines TRBV20-1 with TRBJ2-7; 8 bases agree with TRBD2. The CDR3 spans 11 residues. Germline values: CDR1 DFQATT, CDR2 SNEGSKA (reference sequence). This CDR3 is CRCASGYEQYF. The CDR3 DNA reads TGCAGGTGCGCTAGCGGGTACGAGCAGTACTTC.